These 3 T cell receptor beta chains were all obtained from the same sample, sequenced in a study of T-cell reconstitution after alpha-beta-depleted transplantation in children. Using unique molecular identifiers, the investigators prepared the TCRbeta library. One entry per CDR3 protein, called by TCRdb with MiXCR from the PCR reads. The profile shows some 460,000 distinct CDR3 sequences, around 15% of them singletons. The starting material was PBMCs, mostly from graft donor cells, obtained 360 days after TCRalphabeta/CD19-depleted stem cell transplant. Receptors were obtained from a boy less than two years old who had a stem cell transplant for Wiskott-Aldrich syndrome, so the T cells may come from the graft donor.

The sample holds a few counts of this clonotype. The rearrangement uses TRBV7-2 and TRBJ2-5; D call uncertain. The CDR3 sequence is 11 residues long. Germline V gives CDR1 SGHTA, CDR2 FQGNSA. Deletions cut 6 bases from V and 11 bases from J, with 13 bases between. Here the CDR3 reads CASSLMGSQYF. The CDR3 bases are TGTGCCAGCAGTCTGATGGGGTCGCAGTACTTC.

In this sample, this clonotype turned up a few times. The CDR3 region has the DNA TGCAGTGCTAGGGTGGGGACTAAGACGGAGGCCCAGTACTTC. Translating it yields CSARVGTKTEAQYF. The rearrangement uses TRBV20-1 and TRBJ2-5, with TRBD2 matching 7 bases. V lost 3 bases and J lost 9; bases outside the gene matches: 13. The CDR3 is 14 amino acids. Germline V CDR1 and CDR2: DFQATT, SNEGSKA (reference sequence).

The sample holds many counts of this clonotype. The chain links TRBV10-3 to TRBJ2-7, with D perhaps TRBD1 (5 bases). V lost 3 bases and J 5 bases, leaving 11 bases between the germline ends. The CDR3 extends over 13 amino acids. The germline V gene encodes CDR1 ENHRY and CDR2 SYGVKD. The CDR3 region is CAISERTTHEQYF. The CDR3 DNA is TGTGCCATCAGTGAAAGGACAACCCACGAGCAGTACTTC.